This TCR beta chain was identified during a study of OX40 agonist ivuxolimab in advanced cancers. As for the study in general: The group had a mean age of about 60 years, ranged from about 20 to 90, and was 80% to 85% male. Patients achieving partial responses numbered three: one hepatocellular carcinoma case and two cutaneous melanoma cases. General observations from the study: At doses 0.1 to 3.0 mg/kg, CD4+ and CD8+ clones expanded. People who partly responded at 0.1-3.0 mg/kg had some of the least clonal expansion seen.

Using immunoSEQ multiplex PCR, the repertoire was profiled, and TCRdb retains in-frame clones only, with some absent. Of about 160,000 clones detected, 94% appear once; the ten largest clones hold approximately 0.32%. Details on this clone: What it binds is unknown.

CDR3 length: 15 residues. V was clipped by 3 bases and J by 2 bases, with 11 bases between them. Germline V gene lookup returns CDR1 SNHLY and CDR2 FYNNEI. The chain joins TRBV2 to TRBJ1-5, with D maybe TRBD1 (5 bases). The TCR comes from an adult with an advanced solid tumor such as melanoma, head and neck, liver or kidney cancer. The specimen was CD4+ or CD8+ T cells sorted from blood, collected in a trial of the OX40 agonist ivuxolimab. This CDR3 reads CASSEGHRRNQPQHF. The DNA of the CDR3 is TGTGCCAGCAGTGAGGGGCACAGGCGCAATCAGCCCCAGCATTTT.